A single sample gave rise to the 32 T cell receptor beta chains below, sequenced in a study of beta chain features in type 1 diabetes. Expressed TCRB transcripts were sequenced because the entire RNA isolate underwent reverse transcription. The method was immunoSEQ multiplex PCR; TCRdb's version includes in-frame clones alone and lacks a portion of them. The sample consists of around 280,000 clones, 15% of them appearing once. Study-level findings and limits: Within each of all four CD4+ subsets, Type 1 diabetes patients had TCRB CDR3s that were moderately but significantly shorter.

The antigens of these receptors remain unknown. The sample was naive CD4+ T cells from blood. These receptors originate from a man aged 18-30 years with type 1 diabetes.

The CDR3: CASSLNSPYEQYF. The CDR3 DNA reads as TGTGCCAGCAGCTTAAACTCGCCCTACGAGCAGTACTTC. V is TRBV7-2 and J is TRBJ2-7; no firm D call. This CDR3 is 13 amino acids long. Trimming pared 2 bases from V and 2 bases from J, leaving 7 bases between. Germline CDR1 SGHTA, CDR2 FQGNSA. Together with reference TRBV7-2 and TRBJ2-7, the CDR3 gives the full variable domain: GAGVSQSPSNKVTEKGKDVELRCDPISGHTALYWYRQSLGQGLEFLIYFQGNSAPDKSGLPSDRFSAERTGGSVSTLTIQRTQQEDSAVYLCASSLNSPYEQYFGPGTRLTVT.

V is TRBV30 and J is TRBJ2-3, with D possibly matching TRBD2 (6 bases). Trimming cost V 2 bases and J 0 bases, with 12 bases left between them. Looked up from germline, CDR1 is GTSNPN and CDR2 is SVGIG (reference sequence). The CDR3 is made up of 15 amino acids. For the CDR3, the DNA is TGTGCCTGGAGTATATCTAGCGTTAGCACAGATACGCAGTATTTT. The encoded protein is CAWSISSVSTDTQYF.

The chain links TRBV5-1 to TRBJ2-7, with D unclear. This CDR3 region has 13 residues. The germline CDR1 and CDR2 sequences are SGHRS and YFSETQ. Trimming pared 0 bases from V and 6 bases from J, leaving 10 bases between. CDR3 in DNA: TGCGCCAGCAGCTTGGCTACCCCTCTCGAGCAGTACTTC. It is translated as CASSLATPLEQYF.

The chain uses TRBV4-3 and TRBJ1-6; perhaps TRBD1 as D (6 bases). This CDR3 spans 14 amino acids. Per germline, CDR1 LGHNA and CDR2 YSLEER. V was shortened by 6 bases and J by 6 bases, with 12 bases between the two germline ends. The CDR3 here is CASSEGRGNSPLHF. CDR3 coding DNA: TGCGCCAGCAGTGAGGGCAGGGGTAATTCACCCCTCCACTTT.

This clone was seen only a few times. The chain uses TRBV5-5 and TRBJ2-7; a possible D gene is TRBD1 (5 bases). The CDR3 has 15 residues. Germline lookup yields CDR1 SGHKS and CDR2 YYEKEE (reference sequence). Trimming cost V 0 bases and J 3 bases, with 13 bases left between them. The CDR3 nucleotides read TGTGCCAGCAGCTTGGCCCCGACAGAGGACTACGAGCAGTACTTC. It yields the protein CASSLAPTEDYEQYF.

The rearrangement joins TRBV5-4 to TRBJ2-3, with 8 bases lining up with TRBD2. This CDR3 comprises 18 residues. CDR1 and CDR2 (germline): SGHNT, YYREEE (reference sequence). J gave up 6 bases and V 4 bases, and 19 bases lay outside the gene matches. CDR3 sequence: CASSLGGVAGRLPDTQYF. The CDR3, as DNA: TGTGCCAGCAGCCTAGGGGGGGTAGCGGGACGACTTCCGGATACGCAGTATTTT.

This clone has more than one count but fewer than ten. The V and J genes are TRBV11-2 and TRBJ2-4; D is perhaps TRBD2 (6 bases). The germline gives CDR1 SGHAT, CDR2 FQNNGV. The CDR3 is 16 amino acids. V lost 5 bases to trimming and J lost 5 bases, with 19 bases between them. The CDR3 loop is CASSLRLVASENIQYF. In DNA form, the CDR3 reads TGTGCCAGCAGCCTTCGACTAGTTGCCTCGGAAAACATTCAGTACTTC.

In its sample, this clone was seen a few times. V gene TRBV30 combines with J gene TRBJ2-1, with 7 bases aligning to TRBD2. CDR1 is GTSNPN, CDR2 SVGIG, per germline (reference sequence). The J segment lost 3 bases and the V segment lost 5 bases, leaving 4 bases of the junction unmatched. CDR3 length equals 13 residues. CDR3 loop: CAWGRGGYNEQFF. The CDR3 DNA reads as TGTGCCTGGGGGAGGGGTGGCTACAATGAGCAGTTCTTC. Supplemented by reference TRBV30 and TRBJ2-1, the full variable domain reads SQTIHQWPATLVQPVGSPLSLECTVEGTSNPNLYWYRQAAGRGLQLLFYSVGIGQISSEVPQNLSASRPQDRQFILSSKKLLLSDSGFYLCAWGRGGYNEQFFGPGTRLTVL.

This chain uses TRBV30 with TRBJ1-5; D may be TRBD1 (6 bases). The ends were cut back, 1 base at V and 0 bases at J, with 16 bases in the middle. Germline values: CDR1 GTSNPN, CDR2 SVGIG (reference sequence). The CDR3 loop spans 17 amino acids. The CDR3 here is CAWSGEGEPYSNQPQHF. CDR3 nucleotides: TGTGCCTGGAGTGGCGAGGGGGAACCATATAGCAATCAGCCCCAGCATTTT.

The CDR3 is CASSSGLQETQYF. The CDR3 DNA reads TGTGCCAGCAGCTCGGGACTCCAAGAGACCCAGTACTTC. The J gene is TRBJ2-5, the V gene TRBV11-3; perhaps TRBD2 as D (6 bases). Trimming removed 4 bases at V and 1 base at J, with 7 bases between. Per germline, CDR1 SGHNT and CDR2 YENEEA. CDR3 size: 13 residues. Using reference TRBV11-3 and TRBJ2-5 for the parts outside the CDR3, the full variable domain is EAGVVQSPRYKIIEKKQPVAFWCNPISGHNTLYWYLQNLGQGPELLIRYENEEAVDDSQLPKDRFSAERLKGVDSTLKIQPAELGDSAVYLCASSSGLQETQYFGPGTRLLVL.

The rearrangement links TRBV2 to TRBJ2-5; D perhaps matches TRBD1 (5 bases). CDR1 is SNHLY, CDR2 FYNNEI, per germline. The CDR3 covers 13 residues. Trimming took off 4 bases at V and 4 bases at J, with 10 bases between the two ends. The CDR3 sequence: CASSVGVLETQYF. CDR3 bases: TGTGCCAGCAGTGTAGGGGTTCTAGAGACCCAGTACTTC.

This clone was found a few times. The CDR3 DNA follows: TGTGCCAGTAGTAACCTAAGACAGGGAGGTCAGCCCCAGCATTTT. This translates into CASSNLRQGGQPQHF. The rearrangement links TRBV19 to TRBJ1-5; TRBD1 agrees at 7 bases. This CDR3 is 15 amino acids long. V lost 4 bases to trimming and J lost 6 bases; unmatched junction nucleotides: 9. Germline V CDR1 and CDR2: LNHDA, SQIVND (reference sequence). The full variable domain, rest sourced from reference TRBV19 and TRBJ1-5, is DGGITQSPKYLFRKEGQNVTLSCEQNLNHDAMYWYRQDPGQGLRLIYYSQIVNDFQKGDIAEGYSVSREKKESFPLTVTSAQKNPTAFYLCASSNLRQGGQPQHFGDGTRLSIL.

This chain uses TRBV5-5 with TRBJ2-1; 11 positions agree with TRBD2. The J segment lost 4 bases and the V segment lost 4 bases, leaving 4 bases of the junction unmatched. CDR3 length: 15 residues. Germline CDR1 SGHKS, CDR2 YYEKEE (reference sequence). The CDR3 bases are TGTGCCAGCAGCCATCTAGCGGGAGGTTACAATGAGCAGTTCTTC. This translates into CASSHLAGGYNEQFF.

The chain has TRBV23-1 and TRBJ1-6; TRBD1 matches at 8 bases. TRBV23-1 is designated an ORF whose function remains uncertain. J gave up 8 bases and V 0 bases, and 12 bases lay outside the gene matches. This CDR3 contains 18 residues. CDR3 residues: CASSQSTQDRAQHSPLHF. CDR3 nucleotides: TGCGCCAGCAGTCAATCGACTCAGGACAGGGCCCAGCATTCACCCCTCCACTTT.

The V and J genes are TRBV7-8 and TRBJ2-1; 7 bases agree with TRBD2. Per the germline V gene, CDR1 is SGHVS and CDR2 is FQNEAQ. Trimming took 5 bases from V and 4 from J; bases not matched to a gene: 8. This CDR3 region has 15 residues. The CDR3 loop reads CASSLWGLQYNEQFF. The CDR3 DNA sequence: TGTGCCAGCAGCCTGTGGGGACTACAATACAATGAGCAGTTCTTC.

A few counts support this clone. This rearrangement joins TRBV7-6 to TRBJ2-1; no clear D gene. V was clipped by 2 bases and J by 5 bases, with 10 bases between them. The CDR3 has 14 amino acids. Per germline, CDR1 SGHVS and CDR2 FNYEAQ. The CDR3 loop reads CASSLFSVDNEQFF. CDR3 DNA: TGTGCCAGCAGCTTATTCTCAGTGGACAATGAGCAGTTCTTC.

This clone appeared a few times. The J gene is TRBJ2-4, the V gene TRBV29-1; 8 nucleotides match TRBD2. The length of the CDR3 is 13 residues. The V and J ends lost 4 bases and 5 bases, in that order; junction bases with no gene match: 4. Germline V gene data show CDR1 as SQVTM and CDR2 as ANQGSEA. The CDR3 here is CSVVVSGENIQYF. CDR3 nucleotide sequence: TGCAGCGTTGTTGTTAGCGGGGAAAACATTCAGTACTTC. Looking up the rest from reference TRBV29-1 and TRBJ2-4 gives the full variable domain: SAVISQKPSRDICQRGTSLTIQCQVDSQVTMMFWYRQQPGQSLTLIATANQGSEATYESGFVIDKFPISRPNLTFSTLTVSNMSPEDSSIYLCSVVVSGENIQYFGAGTRLSVL.

This clone appeared a few times. The chain is built from TRBV7-7 and TRBJ2-5; 8 bases match TRBD1. Per germline, CDR1 SSHAT and CDR2 FNYEAQ (reference sequence). Trimming removed 5 bases from V and 7 bases from J; junction bases left unmatched: 9. This CDR3 spans 14 amino acids. CDR3 sequence: CASSLLDRGGTQYF. CDR3 DNA sequence: TGTGCCAGCAGCCTACTCGACAGGGGAGGGACCCAGTACTTC.

This rearrangement joins TRBV4-1 to TRBJ1-4; 10 nucleotides line up with TRBD1. The CDR3 covers 15 residues. V was clipped by 5 bases and J by 6 bases; unmatched bases: 6. CDR1 and CDR2 from the germline V gene are MGHRA and YSYEKL. CDR3 nucleotide sequence: TGCGCCAGCAGCATCAGGACAGGGGGGGATGAAAAACTGTTTTTT. Protein product: CASSIRTGGDEKLFF.

This clone showed up just a few times. The chain has TRBV6-5 and TRBJ1-2; 7 bases fit TRBD1. The CDR3 sequence is 14 residues long. The germline gives CDR1 MNHEY, CDR2 SVGAGI. V gave up 7 bases and J gave up 1 base; unmatched junction bases: 6. As DNA, the CDR3 is TGTGCCAGCATACGACAGGGTAGTAACTATGGCTACACCTTC. This encodes CASIRQGSNYGYTF.

This chain joins TRBV18 and TRBJ1-2; TRBD1 aligns across 10 bases. Germline CDR1 reads KGHSH; CDR2 reads LQKENI. Trimming removed 4 bases from V and 2 bases from J; junction bases left unmatched: 10. This CDR3 spans 17 amino acids. The CDR3 nucleotides are TGTGCCAGCTCACTAGGGACAGGGGTCCCTCGGAACTATGGCTACACCTTC. Amino acids: CASSLGTGVPRNYGYTF.

There are a few counts of this clone. As DNA, the CDR3 is TGCGCCAGCAGCTTCGGGGGAACTAGCGGAAGCTCCTACAATGAGCAGTTCTTC. Encoded protein: CASSFGGTSGSSYNEQFF. The chain links TRBV5-1 to TRBJ2-1; TRBD2 matches 8 bases. CDR1 SGHRS and CDR2 YFSETQ come from the germline V gene. CDR3 length: 18 amino acids. The ends lost 2 bases at V and 0 bases at J; junction bases unmatched: 10.

The chain links TRBV5-5 to TRBJ2-3, with D hard to call. Trimming took 0 bases from V and 4 from J, leaving 6 bases between them. The germline V gene encodes CDR1 SGHKS and CDR2 YYEKEE (reference sequence). This CDR3 is 13 amino acids long. The CDR3 DNA reads as TGTGCCAGCAGCTTGGTGTCCTCAGATACGCAGTATTTT. Amino acids: CASSLVSSDTQYF.

This sequence joins TRBV29-1 and TRBJ1-1, with D uncertain. V lost 7 bases to trimming and J lost 5 bases, with 14 bases between them. Germline assignment: CDR1 SQVTM and CDR2 ANQGSEA. CDR3 length: 12 residues. The chain's CDR3 is CSGRWRGTEAFF. The CDR3 bases are TGCAGCGGTCGGTGGCGCGGTACTGAAGCTTTCTTT.

This clone was counted only a few times. This chain uses TRBV5-4 with TRBJ1-2; TRBD1 agrees at 10 bases. With V trimmed by 2 bases and J by 6 bases, 4 bases remained unmatched. There are 14 residues in the CDR3. The germline CDR1 and CDR2 sequences are SGHNT and YYREEE (reference sequence). CDR3 DNA: TGTGCCAGCAGCTTATCCGGGACAGGGGATGGCTACACCTTC. Translation: CASSLSGTGDGYTF.

The table lists this clone with a few counts. The chain links TRBV5-1 to TRBJ1-2; TRBD1 matches 10 bases. The germline gives CDR1 SGHRS, CDR2 YFSETQ. The CDR3 is 14 residues long. Germline trimming cut 6 bases from V and 3 bases from J; bases unmatched to any gene: 5. CDR3 nucleotides: TGCGCCAGCACCGGGGACAGGGGCGACTATGGCTACACCTTC. Protein product: CASTGDRGDYGYTF.

This clone was observed a few times. The chain uses TRBV4-2 and TRBJ2-3; 8 bases match TRBD2. V was pared by 1 base and J by 2 bases, with 2 bases of the junction left unmatched. The CDR3 loop spans 15 amino acids. CDR1 is LGHNA and CDR2 is YNFKEQ in the germline V gene. CDR3 sequence (DNA): TGTGCCAGCAGCCAAGTAGCGGGGCCCACAGATACGCAGTATTTT. Translating gives CASSQVAGPTDTQYF.

The rearrangement joins TRBV7-9 to TRBJ2-7; 7 positions agree with TRBD2. The CDR3 length is 15 residues. Germline V gene sequence: CDR1 SEHNR, CDR2 FQNEAQ (reference sequence). V lost 3 bases to trimming and J lost 2 bases; unmatched junction nucleotides: 7. The CDR3 region has the DNA TGTGCCAGCAGCTTCGGCGGGAGTAATGCCTACGAGCAGTACTTC. It yields the protein CASSFGGSNAYEQYF.

The gene calls are TRBV7-9 and TRBJ1-1, with D perhaps TRBD1 (5 bases). Trimming pared 1 base from V and 6 bases from J, leaving 15 bases between. The CDR3 has 15 amino acids. Germline V gene data show CDR1 as SEHNR and CDR2 as FQNEAQ (reference sequence). The CDR3 sequence is CASSLVGSRGAEAFF. CDR3 sequence (DNA): TGTGCCAGCAGCTTAGTTGGATCTCGGGGGGCTGAAGCTTTCTTT.

The V gene is TRBV19, the J gene TRBJ2-5; 9 bases map to TRBD2. The CDR3 covers 14 residues. Germline V lookup: CDR1 LNHDA, CDR2 SQIVND (reference sequence). Germline trimming cut 3 bases from V and 1 base from J; bases unmatched to any gene: 0. The CDR3 loop reads CASSISGSQETQYF. As DNA, the CDR3 is TGTGCCAGTAGTATTAGCGGGAGCCAAGAGACCCAGTACTTC.

This clone showed up just a few times. The V call is TRBV9, the J call TRBJ1-4, with 7 bases identical to TRBD1. The CDR3 totals 14 residues. Germline CDR1 reads SGDLS; CDR2 reads YYNGEE. J was trimmed by 7 bases and V by 3 bases; bases with no gene match: 6. CDR3 in amino acids: CASSARTGIEKLFF. The CDR3 DNA reads as TGTGCCAGCAGCGCACGGACAGGAATTGAAAAACTGTTTTTT.

This rearrangement joins TRBV28 to TRBJ2-2; 8 nucleotides agree with TRBD1. Germline loops: CDR1 MDHEN, CDR2 SYDVKM. Trimming removed 6 bases from V and 13 bases from J; junction bases left unmatched: 13. The CDR3 totals 14 residues. CDR3 bases: TGTGCCAGCAGCAACGACAGGGGCAACTCCTTGCTGTTTTTT. Its translation is CASSNDRGNSLLFF.